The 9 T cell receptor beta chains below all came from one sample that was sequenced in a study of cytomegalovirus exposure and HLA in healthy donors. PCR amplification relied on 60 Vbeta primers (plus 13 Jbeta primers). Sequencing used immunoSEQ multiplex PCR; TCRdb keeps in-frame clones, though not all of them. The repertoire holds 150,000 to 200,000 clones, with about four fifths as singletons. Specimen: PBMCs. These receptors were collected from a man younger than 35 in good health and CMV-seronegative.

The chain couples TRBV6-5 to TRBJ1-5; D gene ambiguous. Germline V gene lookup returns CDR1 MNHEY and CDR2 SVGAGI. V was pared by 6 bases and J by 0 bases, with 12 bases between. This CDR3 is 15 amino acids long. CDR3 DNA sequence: TGTGCCAGCAGGCTCACCGGGGTTAGCAATCAGCCCCAGCATTTT. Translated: CASRLTGVSNQPQHF.

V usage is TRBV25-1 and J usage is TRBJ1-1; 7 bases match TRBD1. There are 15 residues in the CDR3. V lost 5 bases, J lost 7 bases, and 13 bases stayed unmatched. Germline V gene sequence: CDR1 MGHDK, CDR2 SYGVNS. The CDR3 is CASSPPPGRGIEAFF. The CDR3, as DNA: TGTGCCAGCAGTCCCCCTCCGGGCAGGGGGATTGAAGCTTTCTTT.

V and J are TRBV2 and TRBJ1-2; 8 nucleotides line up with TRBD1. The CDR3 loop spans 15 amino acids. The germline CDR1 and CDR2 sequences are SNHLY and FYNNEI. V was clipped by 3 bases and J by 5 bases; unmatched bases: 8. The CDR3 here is CASSDQSGQAYGYTF. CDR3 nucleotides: TGTGCCAGCAGTGACCAATCGGGACAGGCTTATGGCTACACCTTC.

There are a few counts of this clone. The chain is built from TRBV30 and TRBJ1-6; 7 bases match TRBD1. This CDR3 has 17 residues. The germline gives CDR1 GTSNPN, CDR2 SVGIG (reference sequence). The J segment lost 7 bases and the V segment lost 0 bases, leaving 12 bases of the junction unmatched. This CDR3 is CAWSVNFGTVRNSPLHF. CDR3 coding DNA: TGTGCCTGGAGTGTAAATTTTGGGACAGTCCGAAATTCACCCCTCCACTTT.

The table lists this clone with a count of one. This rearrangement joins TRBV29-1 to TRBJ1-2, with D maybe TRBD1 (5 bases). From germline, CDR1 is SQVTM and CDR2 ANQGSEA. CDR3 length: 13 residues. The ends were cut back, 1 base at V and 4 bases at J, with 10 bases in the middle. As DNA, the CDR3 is TGCAGCGTTGAAGTAGGGGTCGGCTATGGCTACACCTTC. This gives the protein CSVEVGVGYGYTF. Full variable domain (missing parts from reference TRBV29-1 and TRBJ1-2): SAVISQKPSRDICQRGTSLTIQCQVDSQVTMMFWYRQQPGQSLTLIATANQGSEATYESGFVIDKFPISRPNLTFSTLTVSNMSPEDSSIYLCSVEVGVGYGYTFGSGTRLTVV.

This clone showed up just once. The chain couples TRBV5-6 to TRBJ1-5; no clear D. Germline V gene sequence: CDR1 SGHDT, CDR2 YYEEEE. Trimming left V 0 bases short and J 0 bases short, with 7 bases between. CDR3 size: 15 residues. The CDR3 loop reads CASSLGPNSNQPQHF. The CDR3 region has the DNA TGTGCCAGCAGCTTGGGGCCAAATAGCAATCAGCCCCAGCATTTT.

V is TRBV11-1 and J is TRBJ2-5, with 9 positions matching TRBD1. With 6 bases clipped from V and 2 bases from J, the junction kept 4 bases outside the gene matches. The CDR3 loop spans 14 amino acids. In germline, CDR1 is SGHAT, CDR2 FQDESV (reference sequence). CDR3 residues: CASRETGGQETQYF. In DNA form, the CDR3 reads TGTGCCAGCAGAGAGACAGGGGGACAAGAGACCCAGTACTTC.

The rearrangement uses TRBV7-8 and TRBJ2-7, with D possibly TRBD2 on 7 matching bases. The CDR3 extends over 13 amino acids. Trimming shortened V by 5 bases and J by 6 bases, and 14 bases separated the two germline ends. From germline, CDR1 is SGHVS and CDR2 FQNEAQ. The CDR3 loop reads CASSLGGRAEQYF. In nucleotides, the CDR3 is TGTGCCAGCAGCCTGGGGGGGCGAGCCGAGCAGTACTTC. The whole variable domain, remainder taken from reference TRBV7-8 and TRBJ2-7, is GAGVSQSPRYKVAKRGQDVALRCDPISGHVSLFWYQQALGQGPEFLTYFQNEAQLDKSGLPSDRFFAERPEGSVSTLKIQRTQQEDSAVYLCASSLGGRAEQYFGPGTRLTVT.

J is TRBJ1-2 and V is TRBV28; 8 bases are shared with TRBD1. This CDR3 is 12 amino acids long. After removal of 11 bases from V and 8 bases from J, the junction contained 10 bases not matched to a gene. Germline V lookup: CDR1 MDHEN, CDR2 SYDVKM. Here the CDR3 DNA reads TGTGCCGCAAAAACAGGGGGAAAGGGCTACACCTTC. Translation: CAAKTGGKGYTF.